Shown below are 27 T cell receptor beta chains from a single sample sequenced in a study of cytomegalovirus exposure and HLA in healthy donors. The PCR employed 60 Vbeta primers together with 13 Jbeta primers. This table comes from immunoSEQ multiplex PCR, and its TCRdb copy is limited to in-frame clones, with some not included. Of 150,000 to 200,000 clones in the sample, over 80% were seen once. The sequencing input was PBMCs. The receptors shown here come from a male donor in good health and CMV-seropositive.

Only a few counts were recorded for this clone. The gene calls are TRBV7-2 and TRBJ2-7, with TRBD1 matching 8 bases. Germline V CDR1 and CDR2: SGHTA, FQGNSA. J lost 5 bases, V lost 5 bases, and 14 bases had no gene match. CDR3 length: 16 amino acids. The CDR3 sequence: CASSPHSGTGHDEQYF. In DNA, the CDR3 is TGTGCCAGCAGCCCACACTCCGGGACAGGTCATGACGAGCAGTACTTC. The whole variable domain, remainder taken from reference TRBV7-2 and TRBJ2-7, is GAGVSQSPSNKVTEKGKDVELRCDPISGHTALYWYRQSLGQGLEFLIYFQGNSAPDKSGLPSDRFSAERTGGSVSTLTIQRTQQEDSAVYLCASSPHSGTGHDEQYFGPGTRLTVT.

The V gene is TRBV2, the J gene TRBJ2-2, with D unresolved. V dropped 5 bases and J dropped 2 bases, with 9 bases sitting between them. This CDR3 is 14 amino acids long. Germline assignment: CDR1 SNHLY and CDR2 FYNNEI. CDR3 DNA sequence: TGTGCCAGCAGTCCGGGTCCTAACACCGGGGAGCTGTTTTTT. Residues: CASSPGPNTGELFF.

The chain combines TRBV5-6 with TRBJ2-5, with 7 bases identical to TRBD1. The CDR3 has 14 amino acids. The V gene's germline CDR1 is SGHDT and CDR2 YYEEEE. Trimming took 1 base from V and 6 from J; bases not matched to a gene: 6. CDR3 amino acids: CASSLPGQPKTQYF. CDR3 sequence (DNA): TGTGCCAGCAGCTTGCCGGGACAGCCGAAGACCCAGTACTTC.

This chain uses TRBV12-5 with TRBJ2-1; the D is unclear. CDR3 length: 14 residues. The V end lost 1 base, the J end lost 3 bases, and 7 bases lay between the germline ends. Germline loops: CDR1 LGHNT, CDR2 FRNRAP. The chain's CDR3 is CASGLASIYNEQFF. As DNA, the CDR3 is TGTGCTAGTGGTTTGGCCTCTATCTACAATGAGCAGTTCTTC. The variable domain in full, with the rest retrieved from reference TRBV12-5 and TRBJ2-1, is DARVTQTPRHKVTEMGQEVTMRCQPILGHNTVFWYRQTMMQGLELLAYFRNRAPLDDSGMPKDRFSAEMPDATLATLKIQPSEPRDSAVYFCASGLASIYNEQFFGPGTRLTVL.

This rearrangement joins TRBV5-1 to TRBJ2-5; 10 bases match TRBD2. Germline V gene sequence: CDR1 SGHRS, CDR2 YFSETQ. The CDR3 loop spans 15 amino acids. V dropped 1 base and J dropped 3; count of bases not matched to a gene: 3. In DNA form, the CDR3 reads TGCGCCAGCAGCTTGACTAGCGGGACGAAAGAGACCCAGTACTTC. Amino acid sequence: CASSLTSGTKETQYF.

This clone was counted a few times. This chain links TRBV7-2 with TRBJ2-1; perhaps TRBD2 as D (5 bases). The germline V gene has CDR1 SGHTA and CDR2 FQGNSA. With 1 base removed from V and 7 bases from J, the gap between germline ends came to 14 bases. The CDR3 has 15 amino acids. CDR3 sequence reads: CASSLVAARANEQFF. CDR3 bases: TGTGCCAGCAGCTTAGTCGCCGCGCGGGCGAATGAGCAGTTCTTC.

A single count supports this clone. V usage is TRBV27 and J usage is TRBJ2-7, with 11 bases lining up with TRBD2. The CDR3 is made up of 14 amino acids. Germline V gives CDR1 MNHEY, CDR2 SMNVEV (reference sequence). Losses at the gene ends were 6 bases for V and 3 bases for J; bases not matched to a gene: 4. The CDR3 DNA follows: TGTGCCAGCAGCCGCGGGACTAGCGGCTACGAGCAGTACTTC. The encoded protein is CASSRGTSGYEQYF.

The rearrangement links TRBV5-1 to TRBJ2-7; 7 nucleotides agree with TRBD1. Germline CDR1 reads SGHRS; CDR2 reads YFSETQ. J was trimmed by 0 bases and V by 4 bases; bases with no gene match: 7. This CDR3 region has 15 residues. The CDR3 is CASSGGQISSYEQYF. The CDR3 DNA follows: TGCGCCAGCAGCGGGGGACAGATAAGCTCCTACGAGCAGTACTTC.

V usage is TRBV4-2 and J usage is TRBJ2-5, with TRBD2 as a possible D gene (6 bases). Germline V gene lookup returns CDR1 LGHNA and CDR2 YNFKEQ. The CDR3 totals 16 residues. Trimming cost V 6 bases and J 1 base, with 18 bases left between them. CDR3 sequence reads: CASSRSVGSGQETQYF. CDR3 nucleotides: TGTGCCAGCAGTCGGTCTGTCGGGAGCGGCCAAGAGACCCAGTACTTC.

This sequence joins TRBV27 and TRBJ1-1; D might be TRBD1 (5 bases). This CDR3 is 13 amino acids long. V was cut by 3 bases and J by 5 bases, with 10 bases left in between. Germline V gives CDR1 MNHEY, CDR2 SMNVEV (reference sequence). The CDR3 here is CASSFQGETEAFF. The CDR3 DNA reads TGTGCCAGCAGTTTCCAGGGTGAAACTGAAGCTTTCTTT.

V and J are TRBV5-1 and TRBJ2-1, with D tentatively TRBD2 (6 bases). The V end lost 2 bases, the J end lost 1 base, and 10 bases lay between the germline ends. The germline CDR1 and CDR2 sequences are SGHRS and YFSETQ. The CDR3 is 15 amino acids. This CDR3 reads CASSFWRESYNEQFF. The CDR3 nucleotides read TGCGCCAGCAGCTTCTGGAGGGAATCCTACAATGAGCAGTTCTTC. The full variable domain, in which reference TRBV5-1 and TRBJ2-1 provide the parts outside the CDR3, is KAGVTQTPRYLIKTRGQQVTLSCSPISGHRSVSWYQQTPGQGLQFLFEYFSETQRNKGNFPGRFSGRQFSNSRSEMNVSTLELGDSALYLCASSFWRESYNEQFFGPGTRLTVL.

Comment on this clone: Other DNA sequences of this sample code for an identical CDR3. V is TRBV25-1 and J is TRBJ1-4; D is unresolved. The V end lost 3 bases, the J end lost 0 bases, and 11 bases lay between the germline ends. The CDR3 loop spans 16 amino acids. CDR1 MGHDK and CDR2 SYGVNS come from the germline V gene. CDR3 nucleotide sequence: TGTGCCAGCAGTGATAGCCCTTCCTCAACTAATGAAAAACTGTTTTTT. Protein sequence: CASSDSPSSTNEKLFF.

V is TRBV30 and J is TRBJ1-5, with TRBD1 as a possible D gene (6 bases). This CDR3 contains 14 residues. With 1 base removed from V and 6 bases from J, the gap between germline ends came to 13 bases. Germline assignment: CDR1 GTSNPN and CDR2 SVGIG (reference sequence). DNA of the CDR3: TGTGCCTGGAGTGGTAGGGGGGGAAGTCAGCCCCAGCATTTT. This gives the protein CAWSGRGGSQPQHF. The complete variable domain, with remaining parts taken from reference TRBV30 and TRBJ1-5, reads SQTIHQWPATLVQPVGSPLSLECTVEGTSNPNLYWYRQAAGRGLQLLFYSVGIGQISSEVPQNLSASRPQDRQFILSSKKLLLSDSGFYLCAWSGRGGSQPQHFGDGTRLSIL.

V and J are TRBV5-6 and TRBJ2-2; D is unresolved. CDR1 and CDR2 from the germline V gene are SGHDT and YYEEEE. The CDR3 runs 16 residues. V was cut by 3 bases and J by 4 bases, with 16 bases left in between. This CDR3 reads CASSYEPWSGTGELFF. The CDR3 DNA reads as TGTGCCAGCAGCTACGAACCCTGGTCGGGCACCGGGGAGCTGTTTTTT.

The chain has TRBV29-1 and TRBJ1-5; TRBD1 is a possible D gene (6 bases). CDR3 length: 13 amino acids. Germline CDR1 reads SQVTM; CDR2 reads ANQGSEA. V lost 2 bases and J lost 3, with 8 bases in between. CDR3 DNA: TGCAGCGTTGAATCAGGGGTCAATCAGCCCCAGCATTTT. Encoded protein: CSVESGVNQPQHF.

The chain carries TRBV29-1 and TRBJ2-1; the match to TRBD2 covers 8 bases. The junction had 13 bases not matched to a gene; V was cut back by 6 bases and J by 3 bases. The CDR3 sequence is 16 residues long. The germline CDR1 and CDR2 sequences are SQVTM and ANQGSEA. The CDR3 region is CSVTGDSGINYNEQFF. CDR3 nucleotides: TGCAGCGTAACCGGCGATAGCGGGATTAACTACAATGAGCAGTTCTTC.

This clone was recorded once. The rearrangement uses TRBV5-6 and TRBJ2-2; weak D call: TRBD1 (5 bases). Per the germline V gene, CDR1 is SGHDT and CDR2 is YYEEEE. Deletions cut 1 base from V and 5 bases from J, with 15 bases between. This CDR3 comprises 16 residues. The CDR3 sequence is CASSLIGQGWTGELFF. CDR3 coding DNA: TGTGCCAGCAGCTTGATAGGGCAGGGATGGACCGGGGAGCTGTTTTTT.

The table lists this clone with a few counts. The chain carries TRBV5-5 and TRBJ2-2; D not resolved. This CDR3 comprises 13 residues. Per germline, CDR1 SGHKS and CDR2 YYEKEE (reference sequence). Deletions cut 2 bases from V and 5 bases from J, with 7 bases between. CDR3 nucleotide sequence: TGTGCCAGCAGCTTCGGCGGTACCGGGGAGCTGTTTTTT. Encoded protein: CASSFGGTGELFF.

The chain employs TRBV5-5 and TRBJ1-2, with a weak D call TRBD1 (6 bases). V was trimmed by 0 bases and J by 4 bases, leaving 13 bases between them. Germline CDR1 is SGHKS and CDR2 is YYEKEE (reference sequence). The CDR3 consists of 15 residues. The chain's CDR3 is CASSLEADRPYGYTF. The CDR3 DNA reads TGTGCCAGCAGCTTGGAGGCGGACAGACCCTATGGCTACACCTTC.

This rearrangement joins TRBV28 to TRBJ2-3, with TRBD2 as a possible D gene (5 bases). The CDR3 loop spans 13 amino acids. V was trimmed by 10 bases and J by 4 bases, leaving 15 bases between them. Germline V CDR1 and CDR2: MDHEN, SYDVKM. The CDR3 bases are TGTGCCAACGCCATATCGGGGTCAGATACGCAGTATTTT. It specifies CANAISGSDTQYF.

This chain joins TRBV9 and TRBJ2-1, with D possibly being TRBD2 (7 bases). The CDR3 sequence is 14 residues long. V lost 0 bases to trimming and J lost 8 bases, with 12 bases between them. CDR1 is SGDLS, CDR2 YYNGEE, per germline. The chain's CDR3 is CASSVGEGGDEQFF. The CDR3 bases are TGTGCCAGCAGCGTAGGGGAGGGGGGTGATGAGCAGTTCTTC.

In this sample, this clone turned up once. The chain joins TRBV6-6 to TRBJ1-2; D is possibly TRBD1 (5 bases). Germline CDR1 is MNHNY and CDR2 is SVGAGI (reference sequence). Trimming stripped 7 bases from V and 1 base from J, with 13 bases between. This CDR3 comprises 14 residues. The CDR3 nucleotides read TGTGCCAGCACGGGGGGACCCCTTAACTATGGCTACACCTTC. Its protein is CASTGGPLNYGYTF.

V is TRBV6-1 and J is TRBJ1-2, with 8 bases lining up with TRBD1. CDR1 MNHNS and CDR2 SASEGT come from the germline V gene. CDR3 size: 12 residues. V lost 7 bases and J lost 10; bases outside the gene matches: 8. CDR3 coding DNA: TGTGCCAGCACCCAGGACAGGGCTGCCTACACCTTC. Protein product: CASTQDRAAYTF.

The CDR3, as DNA: TGCGCCAGCCGGGGAGGTAACCAAGAGACCCAGTACTTC. Protein sequence: CASRGGNQETQYF. The chain combines TRBV4-1 with TRBJ2-5; maybe TRBD2 (6 bases). Deletions cut 8 bases from V and 0 bases from J, with 10 bases between. Germline values: CDR1 MGHRA, CDR2 YSYEKL. The CDR3 length is 13 residues.

A few counts support this clone. The CDR3 DNA follows: TGTGCCAGCAGCTTGCCCGCGGGGATCAGCTACGAGCAGTACTTC. Residues: CASSLPAGISYEQYF. The genes are TRBV7-6 and TRBJ2-7, with D possibly being TRBD2 (6 bases). The CDR3 length is 15 residues. Trimming took 3 bases from V and 3 from J, leaving 15 bases between them. The germline CDR1 and CDR2 sequences are SGHVS and FNYEAQ.

This clone was seen a few times. Written as DNA, the CDR3 is TGCAGCGTTGGACTAGCGGGAGCGGGAGGGGAGACCCAGTACTTC. Translated: CSVGLAGAGGETQYF. J is TRBJ2-5 and V is TRBV29-1; TRBD2 matches at 12 bases. V lost 4 bases and J lost 5; bases outside the gene matches: 8. The germline V gene has CDR1 SQVTM and CDR2 ANQGSEA. CDR3 length: 15 amino acids.

This clone was seen a single time. The chain recombines TRBV18 with TRBJ1-1; D might be TRBD1 (5 bases). The CDR3 is 13 residues long. Germline V gene sequence: CDR1 KGHSH, CDR2 LQKENI. V dropped 4 bases and J dropped 7 bases, with 13 bases sitting between them. The CDR3 region is CASSRDQGLEAFF. In nucleotides, the CDR3 is TGTGCCAGCTCACGTGACCAGGGACTTGAAGCTTTCTTT.